This entry lists 4 T cell receptor beta chains sequenced from one sample in a study of blood T cells in healthy people across ages. Combining a sample-barcoded 5' primer with a J-beta primer mix, a second PCR ran for about 7 to 11 cycles. TCRdb reprocessed the 5' RACE reads with MiXCR, giving one entry per CDR3 protein. Counted here are roughly 1,500,000 distinct CDR3 sequences, around two fifths occurring once; the ten biggest clones make up roughly 7.9%. The specimen was blood. The receptors here all came from a woman between 18 and 29 years old in good health.

This clonotype came up a few times. The rearrangement uses TRBV4-1 and TRBJ1-2; D gene ambiguous. This CDR3 comprises 17 residues. The germline gives CDR1 MGHRA, CDR2 YSYEKL. The germline V and J ends were trimmed by 0 bases and 3 bases, with 17 bases remaining between them. The DNA of the CDR3 is TGCGCCAGCAGCCAAGATAGGGCGGTACCTCAGGACTATGGCTACACCTTC. Amino acid sequence: CASSQDRAVPQDYGYTF.

In its sample, this clonotype was seen a few times. The rearrangement uses TRBV29-1 and TRBJ2-3; 9 nucleotides line up with TRBD1. This CDR3 has 13 residues. V lost 6 bases to trimming and J lost 1 base; unmatched junction nucleotides: 2. The germline V gene has CDR1 SQVTM and CDR2 ANQGSEA. CDR3 region: CSVDRGRTDTQYF. CDR3 nucleotides: TGCAGCGTGGACAGGGGCCGCACAGATACGCAGTATTTT.

The rearrangement uses TRBV7-9 and TRBJ2-3; D is possibly TRBD2 (5 bases). The CDR3 totals 16 residues. CDR1 SEHNR and CDR2 FQNEAQ come from the germline V gene (reference sequence). V was pared by 0 bases and J by 3 bases, with 13 bases between. CDR3 sequence reads: CASSLARAGPTDTQYF. CDR3 bases: TGTGCCAGCAGCTTAGCGCGGGCGGGTCCGACAGATACGCAGTATTTT.

This sequence joins TRBV4-1 and TRBJ2-7; D perhaps matches TRBD1 (6 bases). The CDR3 covers 12 residues. Germline CDR1 and CDR2: MGHRA and YSYEKL. V was shortened by 4 bases and J by 10 bases, with 14 bases between the two germline ends. This CDR3 is CASSPTGRAQYF. The DNA for the CDR3 is TGCGCCAGCAGCCCTACAGGGCGTGCACAGTACTTC.